This entry lists 9 T cell receptor beta chains sequenced from one sample in a study of T-cell reconstitution after alpha-beta-depleted transplantation in children. A TCRbeta library incorporating unique molecular identifiers was prepared. TCRdb reprocessed the PCR reads with MiXCR, giving one entry per CDR3 protein. The table has about 350,000 distinct CDR3 sequences, 15% to 20% seen once. Specimen: PBMCs, mostly from graft donor cells, collected 360 days after TCRalphabeta/CD19-depleted stem cell transplant. All receptors come from a male patient aged 2 to 10 who had a stem cell transplant for acute lymphoblastic leukemia, so the T cells may come from the graft donor.

This clonotype was observed a handful of times. The CDR3 loop is CASSPRQAPSTDTQYF. CDR3 DNA: TGCGCCAGCAGCCCCCGACAGGCCCCTAGCACAGATACGCAGTATTTT. The V gene is TRBV4-3, the J gene TRBJ2-3, with D possibly TRBD1 on 6 matching bases. The germline V and J ends were trimmed by 4 bases and 0 bases, with 14 bases remaining between them. The CDR3 length is 16 residues. In germline, CDR1 is LGHNA, CDR2 YSLEER.

This clonotype was counted only a few times. The rearrangement uses TRBV3-1 and TRBJ2-1; D not certain. This CDR3 comprises 14 residues. V was clipped by 1 base and J by 5 bases, with 9 bases between them. Germline loops: CDR1 LGHDT, CDR2 YNNKEL (reference sequence). CDR3 amino acids: CASSQVFSDNEQFF. DNA for the CDR3: TGTGCCAGCAGCCAAGTCTTTTCCGACAATGAGCAGTTCTTC.

This clonotype was picked up a small number of times. V is TRBV9 and J is TRBJ1-2; 11 nucleotides match TRBD1. This CDR3 region has 16 residues. CDR1 and CDR2 (germline): SGDLS, YYNGEE. V lost 4 bases, J lost 5 bases, and 10 bases stayed unmatched. The CDR3 sequence is CASSSRTGGSSYGYTF. The CDR3 coding sequence is TGTGCCAGCAGCTCAAGGACAGGGGGCTCTTCTTATGGCTACACCTTC.

Ten or more counts support this clonotype. The rearrangement links TRBV7-2 to TRBJ2-5, with D perhaps TRBD2 (6 bases). The V end was cut by 5 bases, the J end by 4 bases, with 11 bases between. The CDR3 consists of 13 residues. Germline lookup yields CDR1 SGHTA and CDR2 FQGNSA. CDR3 sequence: CASSPRDSETQYF. The CDR3 nucleotides are TGTGCCAGCAGCCCCAGGGACTCAGAGACCCAGTACTTC. The full variable domain, rest sourced from reference TRBV7-2 and TRBJ2-5, is GAGVSQSPSNKVTEKGKDVELRCDPISGHTALYWYRQSLGQGLEFLIYFQGNSAPDKSGLPSDRFSAERTGGSVSTLTIQRTQQEDSAVYLCASSPRDSETQYFGPGTRLLVL.

V is TRBV4-1 and J is TRBJ2-1, with no clear D. Trimming pared 0 bases from V and 4 bases from J, leaving 10 bases between. The CDR3 is made up of 15 amino acids. Germline V gene lookup returns CDR1 MGHRA and CDR2 YSYEKL. The CDR3 coding sequence is TGCGCCAGCAGCCAAGATTTTTCTTTATACAATGAGCAGTTCTTC. Translated, it gives CASSQDFSLYNEQFF.

This clonotype occurred many times. This rearrangement joins TRBV6-5 to TRBJ2-1; 9 bases map to TRBD2. With V trimmed by 0 bases and J by 13 bases, 10 bases remained unmatched. The germline V gene encodes CDR1 MNHEY and CDR2 SVGAGI. This CDR3 is built from 15 residues. The CDR3 protein is CASSYSSGTSRIQFF. In nucleotides, the CDR3 is TGTGCCAGCAGTTACTCGAGCGGGACTAGCAGAATACAGTTCTTC.

This clonotype turned up a few times. The chain combines TRBV4-2 with TRBJ2-1; 9 nucleotides line up with TRBD2. V gave up 0 bases and J gave up 6 bases; unmatched junction bases: 6. Per the germline V gene, CDR1 is LGHNA and CDR2 is YNFKEQ. The CDR3 runs 16 residues. The CDR3 DNA reads TGTGCCAGCAGCCAAGATAGCGGGAGAGCGAGCAATGAGCAGTTCTTC. Encoded protein: CASSQDSGRASNEQFF.

The chain recombines TRBV4-3 with TRBJ2-3; D is unclear. The V and J ends lost 6 bases and 0 bases respectively, with 13 bases between them. The CDR3 totals 15 residues. Germline assignment: CDR1 LGHNA and CDR2 YSLEER. The chain's CDR3 is CASREQPSSTDTQYF. Written as DNA, the CDR3 is TGCGCCAGCAGGGAGCAGCCTTCTAGCACAGATACGCAGTATTTT.

This clonotype has more than one count but fewer than ten. The J gene is TRBJ2-2, the V gene TRBV30; D not certain. The CDR3 length is 12 residues. Germline V gene data show CDR1 as GTSNPN and CDR2 as SVGIG (reference sequence). V lost 6 bases and J 3 bases, leaving 8 bases between the germline ends. CDR3 residues: CACLSDTGELFF. The CDR3 region has the DNA TGTGCCTGTTTAAGTGACACCGGGGAGCTGTTTTTT.